The table lists the clone carrying this TCR beta chain with a few counts. No antigen is known for it. This CDR3 contains 15 residues. Per the germline V gene, CDR1 is SGHVS and CDR2 is FNYEAQ. V lost 1 base, J lost 5 bases, and 13 bases lay in between. The sample comes from a study of OX40 agonist ivuxolimab in advanced cancers. Across the study: Patients enrolled in dose escalation were diagnosed with hepatocellular carcinoma, melanoma, renal cell or head and neck cancer. Partial responses were recorded for three patients, including one with hepatocellular carcinoma and two with cutaneous melanoma.

Points from the study as a whole: CD4+ and CD8+ blood T cells expanded clonally by week 6 at 0.1 to 3.0 mg/kg.

Assay used: immunoSEQ multiplex PCR; TCRdb lists only in-frame clones, some missing. The data show about 62,000 clones, with over 75% seen just once and 5.5% held by the top ten. The chain combines TRBV7-6 with TRBJ2-3; D possibly corresponds to TRBD2 (6 bases). The receptor was derived from an adult with an advanced solid tumor such as melanoma, head and neck, liver or kidney cancer. The source material was CD4+ or CD8+ T cells sorted from blood, sampled in a trial of the OX40 agonist ivuxolimab. CDR3 DNA: TGTGCCAGCAGCTTAGAGGCGGGACTGGGAGATACGCAGTATTTT. Its translation: CASSLEAGLGDTQYF.